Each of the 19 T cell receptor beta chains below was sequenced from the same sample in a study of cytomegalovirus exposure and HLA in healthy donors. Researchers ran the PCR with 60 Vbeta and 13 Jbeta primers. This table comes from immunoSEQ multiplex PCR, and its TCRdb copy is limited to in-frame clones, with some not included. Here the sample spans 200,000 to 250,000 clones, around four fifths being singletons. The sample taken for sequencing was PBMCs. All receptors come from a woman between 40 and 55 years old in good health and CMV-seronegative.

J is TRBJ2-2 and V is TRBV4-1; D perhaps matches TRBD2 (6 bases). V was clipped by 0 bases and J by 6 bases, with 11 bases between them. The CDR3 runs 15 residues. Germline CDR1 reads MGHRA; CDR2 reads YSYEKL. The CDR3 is CASSQDAGRAGELFF. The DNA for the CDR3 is TGCGCCAGCAGCCAAGACGCGGGAAGGGCCGGGGAGCTGTTTTTT.

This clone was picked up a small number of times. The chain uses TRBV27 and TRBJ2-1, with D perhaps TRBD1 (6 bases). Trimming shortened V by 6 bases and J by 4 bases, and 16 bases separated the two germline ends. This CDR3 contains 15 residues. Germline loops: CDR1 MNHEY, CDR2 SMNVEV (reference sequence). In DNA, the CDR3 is TGTGCCAGCAGACCCACAGGGTTAGGGTACAATGAGCAGTTCTTC. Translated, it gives CASRPTGLGYNEQFF.

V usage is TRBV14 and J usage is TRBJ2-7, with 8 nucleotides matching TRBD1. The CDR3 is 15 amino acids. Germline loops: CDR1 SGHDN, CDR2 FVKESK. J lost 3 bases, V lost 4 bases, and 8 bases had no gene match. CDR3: CASSLNPGQVYEQYF. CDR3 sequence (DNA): TGTGCCAGCAGCCTCAACCCGGGACAGGTCTACGAGCAGTACTTC.

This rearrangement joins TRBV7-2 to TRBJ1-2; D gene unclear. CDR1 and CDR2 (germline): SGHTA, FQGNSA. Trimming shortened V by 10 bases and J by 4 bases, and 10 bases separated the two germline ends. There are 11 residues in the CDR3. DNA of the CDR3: TGTGCCAACTCGCGGGGCTATGGCTACACCTTC. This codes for CANSRGYGYTF.

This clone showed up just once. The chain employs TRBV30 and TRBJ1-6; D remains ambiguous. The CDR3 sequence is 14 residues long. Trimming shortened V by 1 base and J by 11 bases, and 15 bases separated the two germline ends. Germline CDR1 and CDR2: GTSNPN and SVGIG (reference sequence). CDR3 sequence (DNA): TGTGCCTGGAGTGGTGGAAACAGTTTGACACCCCTCCACTTT. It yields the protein CAWSGGNSLTPLHF.

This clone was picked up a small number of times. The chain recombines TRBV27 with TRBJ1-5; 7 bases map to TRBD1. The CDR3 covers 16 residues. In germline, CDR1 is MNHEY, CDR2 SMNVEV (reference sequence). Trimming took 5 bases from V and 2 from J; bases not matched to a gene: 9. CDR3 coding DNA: TGTGCCAGCAGTCCCTCTGACAGGGCGGGCAATCAGCCCCAGCATTTT. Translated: CASSPSDRAGNQPQHF.

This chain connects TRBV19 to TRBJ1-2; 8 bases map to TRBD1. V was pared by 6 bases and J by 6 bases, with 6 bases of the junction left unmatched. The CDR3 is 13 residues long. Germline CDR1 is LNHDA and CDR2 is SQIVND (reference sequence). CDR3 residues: CASRGQAPHGYTF. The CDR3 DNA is TGTGCCAGTAGGGGACAGGCTCCCCATGGCTACACCTTC.

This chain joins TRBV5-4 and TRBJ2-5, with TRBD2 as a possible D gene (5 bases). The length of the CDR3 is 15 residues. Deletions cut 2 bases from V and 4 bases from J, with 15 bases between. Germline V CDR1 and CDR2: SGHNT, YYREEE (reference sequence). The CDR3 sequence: CASSLDVAGGETQYF. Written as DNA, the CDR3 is TGTGCCAGCAGCTTAGATGTTGCAGGAGGAGAGACCCAGTACTTC.

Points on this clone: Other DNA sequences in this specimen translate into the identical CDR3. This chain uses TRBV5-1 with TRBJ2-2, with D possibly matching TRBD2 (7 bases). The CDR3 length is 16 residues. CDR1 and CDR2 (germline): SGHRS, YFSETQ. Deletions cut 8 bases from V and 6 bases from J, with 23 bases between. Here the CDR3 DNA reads TGCGCCAGTAGCGCCCTGTGGGGGGGCAGGGCCGGGGAGCTGTTTTTT. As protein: CASSALWGGRAGELFF. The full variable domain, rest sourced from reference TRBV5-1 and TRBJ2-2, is KAGVTQTPRYLIKTRGQQVTLSCSPISGHRSVSWYQQTPGQGLQFLFEYFSETQRNKGNFPGRFSGRQFSNSRSEMNVSTLELGDSALYLCASSALWGGRAGELFFGEGSRLTVL.

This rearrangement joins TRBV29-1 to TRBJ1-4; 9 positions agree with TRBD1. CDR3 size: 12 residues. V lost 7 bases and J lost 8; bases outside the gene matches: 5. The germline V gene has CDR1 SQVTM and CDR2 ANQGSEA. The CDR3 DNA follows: TGCAGCGGGGGACAGGGTTTCGAAAAACTGTTTTTT. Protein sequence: CSGGQGFEKLFF.

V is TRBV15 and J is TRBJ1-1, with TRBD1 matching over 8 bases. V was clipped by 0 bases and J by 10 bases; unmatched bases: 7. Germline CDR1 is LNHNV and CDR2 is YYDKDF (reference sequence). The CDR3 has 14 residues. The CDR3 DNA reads TGTGCCACCAGCAGAGACCCTCAGGGGGCGTCAGCTTTCTTT. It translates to CATSRDPQGASAFF. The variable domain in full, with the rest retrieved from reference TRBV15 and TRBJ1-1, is DAMVIQNPRYQVTQFGKPVTLSCSQTLNHNVMYWYQQKSSQAPKLLFHYYDKDFNNEADTPDNFQSRRPNTSFCFLDIRSPGLGDTAMYLCATSRDPQGASAFFGQGTRLTVV.

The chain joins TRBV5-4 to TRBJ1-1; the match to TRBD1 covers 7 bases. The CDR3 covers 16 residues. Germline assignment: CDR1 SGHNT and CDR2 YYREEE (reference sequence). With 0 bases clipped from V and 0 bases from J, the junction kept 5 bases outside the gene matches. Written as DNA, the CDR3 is TGTGCCAGCAGCTTGGTGGGACAGCCTCTGAACACTGAAGCTTTCTTT. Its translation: CASSLVGQPLNTEAFF.

CDR3 nucleotide sequence: TGTGCCAGCAGCTTAGTTGCGGGGGGGATCACAGATACGCAGTATTTT. Protein product: CASSLVAGGITDTQYF. The rearrangement links TRBV11-3 to TRBJ2-3; 9 bases fit TRBD2. The CDR3 contains 16 residues. The germline gives CDR1 SGHNT, CDR2 YENEEA. V lost 1 base to trimming and J lost 2 bases; unmatched junction nucleotides: 4.

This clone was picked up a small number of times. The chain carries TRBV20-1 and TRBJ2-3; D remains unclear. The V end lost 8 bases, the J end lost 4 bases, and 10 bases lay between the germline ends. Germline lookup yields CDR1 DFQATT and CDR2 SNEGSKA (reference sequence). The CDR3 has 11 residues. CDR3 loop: CSSGSADTQYF. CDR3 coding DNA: TGCAGTTCTGGTTCGGCAGATACGCAGTATTTT.

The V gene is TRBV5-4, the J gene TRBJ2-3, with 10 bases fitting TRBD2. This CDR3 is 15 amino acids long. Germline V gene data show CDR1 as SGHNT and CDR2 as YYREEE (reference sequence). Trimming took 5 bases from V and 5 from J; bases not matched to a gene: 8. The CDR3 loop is CASRESSGGVDTQYF. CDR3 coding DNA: TGTGCCAGCAGGGAATCTAGCGGGGGTGTAGATACGCAGTATTTT.

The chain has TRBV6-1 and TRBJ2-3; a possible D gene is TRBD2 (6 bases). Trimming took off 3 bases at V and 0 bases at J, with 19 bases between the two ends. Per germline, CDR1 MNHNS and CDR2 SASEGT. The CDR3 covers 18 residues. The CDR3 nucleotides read TGTGCCAGCAGTGACCTAGTAACGACTAGAACTAGCACAGATACGCAGTATTTT. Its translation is CASSDLVTTRTSTDTQYF.

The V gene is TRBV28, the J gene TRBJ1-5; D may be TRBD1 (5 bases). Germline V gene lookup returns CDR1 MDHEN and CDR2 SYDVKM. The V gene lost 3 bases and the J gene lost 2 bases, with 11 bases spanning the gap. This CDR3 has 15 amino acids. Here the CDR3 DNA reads TGTGCCAGCAGTTTGGGGGGTGGGGGCAATCAGCCCCAGCATTTT. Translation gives CASSLGGGGNQPQHF.

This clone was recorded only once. CDR3 DNA sequence: TGTGCCAGCAGCTTAGGGACAGGAGAGCAGTACTTC. It specifies CASSLGTGEQYF. The J gene is TRBJ2-7, the V gene TRBV7-3; 8 nucleotides align to TRBD1. The length of the CDR3 is 12 residues. Germline trimming cut 2 bases from V and 7 bases from J; bases unmatched to any gene: 1. The germline CDR1 and CDR2 sequences are SGHTA and FQGTGA.

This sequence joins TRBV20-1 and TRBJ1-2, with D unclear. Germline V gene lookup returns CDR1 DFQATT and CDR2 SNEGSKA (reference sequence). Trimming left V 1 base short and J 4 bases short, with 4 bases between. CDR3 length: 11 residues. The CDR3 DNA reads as TGCAGTGCTAGAGCCGGCTATGGCTACACCTTC. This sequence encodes CSARAGYGYTF.